These 30 T cell receptor beta chains originate from one sample sequenced in a study of T cells in Graves' hyperthyroidism and ophthalmopathy. Amplification of TCR beta CDR3 regions was performed using RNA transcripts as template. Carried out on the TCR CDR3, a first-round RT-PCR used the HTBI primer set. Each CDR3 protein is one row after TCRdb ran MiXCR on the multiplex PCR reads. The sample lists approximately 410,000 distinct CDR3 sequences; approximately 15% were seen once. Sample: blood. The receptors stem from a woman aged 18-29 years with Graves' hyperthyroidism.

This clonotype was picked up many times. The chain employs TRBV19 and TRBJ1-1; tentative D call: TRBD1 (5 bases). Germline V CDR1 and CDR2: LNHDA, SQIVND (reference sequence). This CDR3 has 12 residues. V was trimmed by 4 bases and J by 7 bases, leaving 10 bases between them. The CDR3 coding sequence is TGTGCCAGTAGTAGGTCGGGGGATGAAGCTTTCTTT. Amino acids: CASSRSGDEAFF.

DNA for the CDR3: TGCGCCAGCTACGATGGGGGGAACACTGAAGCTTTCTTT. Protein product: CASYDGGNTEAFF. V usage is TRBV5-1 and J usage is TRBJ1-1, with a tentative D call TRBD1 (5 bases). Trimming removed 7 bases from V and 1 base from J, with 11 bases in between. CDR1 is SGHRS and CDR2 is YFSETQ in the germline V gene. The CDR3 sequence is 13 residues long.

The V and J genes are TRBV6-7 and TRBJ1-3; the D gene is possibly TRBD1 (5 bases). TRBV6-7 is an open reading frame whose function is uncertain. V gave up 2 bases and J gave up 4 bases, with 15 bases separating them. There are 16 residues in the CDR3. The CDR3 sequence is CASSYRGRAYGNTIYF. CDR3 nucleotides: TGTGCCAGCAGTTACCGGGGCAGGGCGTACGGAAACACCATATATTTT.

A remark on this clonotype: A read error is possible here, since a much larger clone lies one base away. The chain joins TRBV2 to TRBJ2-2, with D unresolved. Germline loops: CDR1 SNHLY, CDR2 FYNNEI. The CDR3 runs to 14 residues. Between the trimmed V and J ends, which lost 1 base and 2 bases, there was a span of 5 bases. CDR3 DNA sequence: TGTGCCAGCAGTGAAGGTCGTAACACCGGGGAGCTGTTTTTT. Translated, it gives CASSEGRNTGELFF.

The CDR3 sequence is CASSPVEGVGTGELFF. In DNA form, the CDR3 reads TGTGCCAGCAGTCCTGTCGAGGGAGTTGGCACCGGGGAGCTGTTTTTT. The genes are TRBV28 and TRBJ2-2, with D perhaps matching TRBD2 (5 bases). The V gene lost 5 bases and the J gene lost 4 bases, with 17 bases spanning the gap. The CDR3 sequence is 16 residues long. From germline, CDR1 is MDHEN and CDR2 SYDVKM.

This clonotype was observed a single time. The chain links TRBV7-3 to TRBJ1-6, with D uncertain. Per germline, CDR1 SGHTA and CDR2 FQGTGA. The CDR3 totals 13 residues. With 2 bases removed from V and 8 bases from J, the gap between germline ends came to 7 bases. This CDR3 reads CASSLHWDSPLHF. CDR3 DNA sequence: TGTGCCAGCAGCTTACACTGGGATTCACCCCTCCACTTT.

The rearrangement joins TRBV7-8 to TRBJ1-2; the D gene is possibly TRBD1 (6 bases). V lost 0 bases, J lost 3 bases, and 11 bases lay in between. CDR3 size: 15 residues. Looked up from germline, CDR1 is SGHVS and CDR2 is FQNEAQ. The chain's CDR3 is CASSLAEGDHYGYTF. CDR3 bases: TGTGCCAGCAGCTTAGCGGAGGGGGATCACTATGGCTACACCTTC.

This clonotype came up a few times. The V and J genes are TRBV7-8 and TRBJ1-6; 7 bases align to TRBD1. The V gene's germline CDR1 is SGHVS and CDR2 FQNEAQ. The CDR3 has 16 residues. V lost 3 bases and J lost 6; bases outside the gene matches: 8. CDR3 residues: CASSLITGTANSPLHF. DNA for the CDR3: TGTGCCAGCAGCTTGATAACCGGGACAGCTAATTCACCCCTCCACTTT.

The chain uses TRBV7-2 and TRBJ1-4; TRBD1 is a possible D gene (5 bases). Germline CDR1 reads SGHTA; CDR2 reads FQGNSA. This CDR3 is 15 amino acids long. Trimming left V 1 base short and J 7 bases short, with 13 bases between. The CDR3 spells CASSLDLGGVEKLFF. For the CDR3, the DNA is TGTGCCAGCAGCTTAGATTTGGGGGGGGTTGAAAAACTGTTTTTT.

This clonotype was counted ten times or more. The chain employs TRBV11-2 and TRBJ2-7, with 7 bases matching TRBD1. CDR3 size: 15 residues. J lost 2 bases, V lost 5 bases, and 9 bases had no gene match. Looked up from germline, CDR1 is SGHAT and CDR2 is FQNNGV. The CDR3 region has the DNA TGTGCCAGCAGCCTGCTGGGGACAGTCACCTACGAGCAGTACTTC. This translates into CASSLLGTVTYEQYF.

This clonotype was counted many times. The chain combines TRBV20-1 with TRBJ2-4; D is ambiguous. Germline assignment: CDR1 DFQATT and CDR2 SNEGSKA (reference sequence). V was trimmed by 3 bases and J by 0 bases, leaving 6 bases between them. CDR3 length equals 13 residues. DNA of the CDR3: TGCAGTGCTAGTTACCCAGCCAAAAACATTCAGTACTTC. It codes for CSASYPAKNIQYF.

In its sample, this clonotype was seen many times. The rearrangement links TRBV6-1 to TRBJ1-3; 8 nucleotides align to TRBD1. Unmatched junction bases numbered 2, after V lost 9 bases and J lost 4 bases. The germline V gene has CDR1 MNHNS and CDR2 SASEGT. The CDR3 consists of 12 residues. CDR3 nucleotide sequence: TGTGCCAGTGGGACAGGAGGAAACACCATATATTTT. Translated, it gives CASGTGGNTIYF.

This clonotype was picked up many times. The CDR3 nucleotides are TGCGCCAGCAGCCAAGATTTAGCGTACGAGCAGTACTTC. Translation: CASSQDLAYEQYF. The chain joins TRBV4-1 to TRBJ2-7; the D gene is possibly TRBD2 (5 bases). The length of the CDR3 is 13 residues. CDR1 MGHRA and CDR2 YSYEKL come from the germline V gene. The V end lost 0 bases, the J end lost 4 bases, and 7 bases lay between the germline ends.

The V and J genes are TRBV4-1 and TRBJ2-2, with D possibly matching TRBD2 (6 bases). The CDR3 is 15 amino acids. Germline V gene sequence: CDR1 MGHRA, CDR2 YSYEKL. The germline V and J ends were trimmed by 0 bases and 7 bases, with 12 bases remaining between them. Written as DNA, the CDR3 is TGCGCCAGCAGCCAAGATCAGGTGGGGGGCGGGGAGCTGTTTTTT. Its protein product is CASSQDQVGGGELFF.

This clonotype was recorded a few times. This chain uses TRBV6-1 with TRBJ2-1; possibly TRBD1 or TRBD2 for D (5 bases each). Germline V CDR1 and CDR2: MNHNS, SASEGT. V was shortened by 5 bases and J by 1 base, with 12 bases between the two germline ends. This CDR3 contains 15 residues. The CDR3 protein is CASSYTWGSYNEQFF. As DNA, the CDR3 is TGTGCCAGCAGTTATACGTGGGGGTCCTACAATGAGCAGTTCTTC.

The sample holds a few counts of this clonotype. A much larger clonotype is one base distant, so this may be a read error. V and J are TRBV20-1 and TRBJ1-2, with a tentative D call TRBD1 (5 bases). The CDR3 is 13 residues long. CDR1 is DFQATT and CDR2 is SNEGSKA in the germline V gene (reference sequence). The CDR3, as DNA: TGCAGTGCTAGCGTCAGGGCTAACCATGGCTACACCTTC. This gives the protein CSASVRANHGYTF.

This clonotype was observed many times. The genes are TRBV9 and TRBJ2-3; unclear D gene. Germline-derived CDR1 and CDR2 are SGDLS and YYNGEE. The CDR3 covers 14 residues. V lost 0 bases to trimming and J lost 6 bases, with 11 bases between them. CDR3 sequence: CASSVDRLEDTQYF. In nucleotides, the CDR3 is TGTGCCAGCAGCGTAGACCGTCTGGAGGATACGCAGTATTTT.

This clonotype was picked up many times. V and J are TRBV27 and TRBJ2-6; D unclear. The V end was cut by 7 bases, the J end by 0 bases, with 10 bases between. This CDR3 region has 15 residues. Germline CDR1 MNHEY, CDR2 SMNVEV (reference sequence). The DNA of the CDR3 is TGTGCCAGCAAAGGATGGAACTCTGGGGCCAACGTCCTGACTTTC. Its protein is CASKGWNSGANVLTF.

In nucleotides, the CDR3 is TGCGCCAGCAGCATGGGTACAACTAATGAAAAACTGTTTTTT. Protein sequence: CASSMGTTNEKLFF. The rearrangement uses TRBV5-1 and TRBJ1-4, with D unclear. V shed 4 bases and J shed 0 bases, with 7 bases lying between them. The CDR3 sequence is 14 residues long. The germline V gene has CDR1 SGHRS and CDR2 YFSETQ.

This clonotype was seen at least ten times. V and J are TRBV7-8 and TRBJ2-7; maybe TRBD2 (6 bases). Germline V gene lookup returns CDR1 SGHVS and CDR2 FQNEAQ. Trimming removed 5 bases at V and 2 bases at J, with 16 bases between. This CDR3 has 15 amino acids. The CDR3 nucleotides are TGTGCCAGCAGCCCCGGCGGGGTCCTTCCCTACGAGCAGTACTTC. This sequence encodes CASSPGGVLPYEQYF.

The table lists this clonotype with many counts. The junction shows a germline mismatch at one end, possibly a read error. V usage is TRBV2 and J usage is TRBJ2-3, with TRBD2 matching 9 bases. This CDR3 spans 16 amino acids. Germline V lookup: CDR1 SNHLY, CDR2 FYNNEI. The CDR3 DNA follows: TGTGCCAGCGGTGACCCGACTAGCGGAGGCAGGGATACGCAGTATTTT. This translates into CASGDPTSGGRDTQYF.

About this clonotype itself: Being one base from a much bigger clone, this may be a read error. This chain joins TRBV7-8 and TRBJ1-5; D call uncertain. Trimming took off 1 base at V and 2 bases at J, with 12 bases between the two ends. The CDR3 consists of 16 residues. Per the germline V gene, CDR1 is SGHVS and CDR2 is FQNEAQ. CDR3 bases: TGTGCCAGCAGCTTAGACATCGGTCAGCGCAATCAGCCCCAGCATTTT. As protein: CASSLDIGQRNQPQHF.

The rearrangement uses TRBV6-4 and TRBJ2-3; 8 bases map to TRBD1. Per the germline V gene, CDR1 is MRHNA and CDR2 is SNTAGT. With V trimmed by 5 bases and J by 2 bases, 18 bases remained unmatched. The CDR3 has 19 amino acids. The CDR3 nucleotides are TGTGCCAGCAGTCACCGGGACAGGATCCTCCTTTACTCCACAGATACGCAGTATTTT. Its protein product is CASSHRDRILLYSTDTQYF.

This clonotype has more than one count but fewer than ten. The chain's CDR3 is CASSTGQENTGELFF. Here the CDR3 DNA reads TGTGCCAGCAGTACGGGACAGGAGAACACCGGGGAGCTGTTTTTT. The J gene is TRBJ2-2, the V gene TRBV27; 8 bases are shared with TRBD1. The junction had 3 bases not matched to a gene; V was cut back by 5 bases and J by 1 base. CDR3 length: 15 amino acids. The germline CDR1 and CDR2 sequences are MNHEY and SMNVEV (reference sequence).

There are many counts of this clonotype. The rearrangement uses TRBV12-3 or TRBV12-4 and TRBJ2-1, with a possible D match to TRBD2 (6 bases). V dropped 4 bases and J dropped 6 bases, with 13 bases sitting between them. The CDR3 sequence is 14 residues long. The CDR3 DNA is TGTGCCAGCAGTTCACTAGGAGGGCTCAATGAGCAGTTCTTC. This encodes CASSSLGGLNEQFF.

The chain recombines TRBV25-1 with TRBJ1-3; D is unresolved. In germline, CDR1 is MGHDK, CDR2 SYGVNS. Between the trimmed V and J ends, which lost 6 bases and 0 bases, there was a span of 12 bases. The CDR3 extends over 15 amino acids. DNA for the CDR3: TGTGCCAGCAGACAGACGGGGATCTCTGGAAACACCATATATTTT. Translating gives CASRQTGISGNTIYF. Looking up the rest from reference TRBV25-1 and TRBJ1-3 gives the full variable domain: EADIYQTPRYLVIGTGKKITLECSQTMGHDKMYWYQQDPGMELHLIHYSYGVNSTEKGDLSSESTVSRIRTEHFPLTLESARPSHTSQYLCASRQTGISGNTIYFGEGSWLTVV.

This clonotype occurred many times. The chain links TRBV3-1 to TRBJ2-1; D is unclear. V was shortened by 0 bases and J by 8 bases, with 8 bases between the two germline ends. CDR3 size: 13 residues. Germline values: CDR1 LGHDT, CDR2 YNNKEL (reference sequence). The CDR3 DNA reads as TGTGCCAGCAGCCAAGAACAACGCGATGAGCAGTTCTTC. It encodes CASSQEQRDEQFF.

This clonotype has a count of ten or more. The chain couples TRBV20-1 to TRBJ2-7; D is unclear. Trimming pared 0 bases from V and 2 bases from J, leaving 20 bases between. CDR1 and CDR2 from the germline V gene are DFQATT and SNEGSKA (reference sequence). This CDR3 has 17 amino acids. The CDR3, as DNA: TGCAGTGCTAGAGATCCCGGTGGGCGCAGGAGCACCTACGAGCAGTACTTC. This codes for CSARDPGGRRSTYEQYF.

In DNA form, the CDR3 reads TGCGCCAGCAGCGTGCCCGACAGTGTTGGAAACACCATATATTTT. Its protein product is CASSVPDSVGNTIYF. The gene calls are TRBV5-1 and TRBJ1-3; the D gene is possibly TRBD1 (5 bases). The V and J ends lost 4 bases and 3 bases respectively, with 14 bases between them. The CDR3 runs 15 residues. CDR1 is SGHRS, CDR2 YFSETQ, per germline.

This clonotype was counted at least ten times. V usage is TRBV28 and J usage is TRBJ2-5, with TRBD1 matching 8 bases. CDR3 length: 12 amino acids. The trim removed 8 bases at V and 6 bases at J, leaving 5 bases unmatched. The germline CDR1 and CDR2 sequences are MDHEN and SYDVKM. The CDR3 sequence: CASRQGIQTQYF. Here the CDR3 DNA reads TGTGCCAGCCGACAGGGGATACAGACCCAGTACTTC.